This TCR beta chain emerged from a study of cytomegalovirus exposure and HLA in healthy donors. Study as a whole: From HLA-typed donors, an early data release held approximately 85 million unique TCRs.

This clone was seen a single time. The PCR was carried out with 60 Vbeta primers and 13 Jbeta primers. Some clones are missing from TCRdb's copy, which holds only in-frame ones; the method was immunoSEQ multiplex PCR. The data hold about 84,000 clones, with approximately 90% observed a single time. Material: PBMCs. The source is a man aged 18 to 29 in good health and CMV-seronegative.

The CDR3 here is CASSLGGTGGYEQYF. CDR3 nucleotides: TGTGCCAGCAGCTTAGGGGGGACAGGGGGCTACGAGCAGTACTTC. The rearrangement joins TRBV7-3 to TRBJ2-7; TRBD1 aligns across 11 bases. Germline V lookup: CDR1 SGHTA, CDR2 FQGTGA. The CDR3 is made up of 15 amino acids. J lost 3 bases, V lost 2 bases, and 3 bases had no gene match.